These 30 T cell receptor beta chains were all obtained from the same sample, sequenced in a study of blood T cell repertoires in COVID-19 (dated by TCRdb to the early 2020s). The library was generated by the immunoSEQ multiplex PCR assay. TCRdb mirrors the immuneACCESS table, restricted to in-frame sequences. Some clones are absent from its copies; in checked studies, under half trace to an unresolved V gene, and the reason for the others is unknown. The sample yields under 300,000 clones; around 90% were counted once. Roughly 0.96% of the sample goes to the ten largest clones. The source material was peripheral blood. Receptors were obtained from a woman between 40 and 50 years old who had recovered from COVID-19.

The chain employs TRBV11-3 and TRBJ1-1; D is perhaps TRBD1 (5 bases). The CDR3 is made up of 13 amino acids. Per germline, CDR1 SGHNT and CDR2 YENEEA. The germline V and J ends were trimmed by 0 bases and 8 bases, with 10 bases remaining between them. CDR3 DNA: TGTGCCAGCAGCTTAGATTCGACAGCCGAAGCTTTCTTT. It is translated as CASSLDSTAEAFF.

The chain couples TRBV20-1 to TRBJ2-7, with D possibly matching TRBD1 (6 bases). The ends were cut back, 5 bases at V and 2 bases at J, with 13 bases in the middle. CDR3 length: 13 residues. The germline V gene encodes CDR1 DFQATT and CDR2 SNEGSKA (reference sequence). This CDR3 is CSARDRLAYEQYF. Written as DNA, the CDR3 is TGCAGTGCTCGTGACAGGTTAGCCTACGAGCAGTACTTC.

V and J are TRBV21-1 and TRBJ2-7; the D segment call TRBD2 is taken from the table without a DNA check. TRBV21-1 is listed as a pseudogene. The CDR3 covers 17 residues. The CDR3 sequence is CASSKGLPWTSGAEQYF. The CDR3 DNA follows: TGTGCCAGCAGCAAAGGACTCCCATGGACTAGCGGAGCGGAGCAGTACTTC.

This clone has only one observation. A junction boundary mismatches the germline segment, possibly from a read error. The gene calls are TRBV2 and TRBJ2-7, with 7 nucleotides matching TRBD1. CDR1 and CDR2 (germline): SNHLY, FYNNEI. This CDR3 is built from 11 residues. For the CDR3, the DNA is TGTGCCAGCAGGGAAGGACAGGCTAGGTACTTC. Its translation: CASREGQARYF.

The CDR3 region is CASSFRGGKLFF. The CDR3 DNA reads TGTGCCAGCAGTTTTCGGGGGGGTAAACTGTTTTTT. The chain joins TRBV12-3 or TRBV12-4 to TRBJ1-4; tentatively, D is TRBD1 (5 bases). The CDR3 length is 12 residues. V was cut by 3 bases and J by 11 bases, with 10 bases left in between.

The chain uses TRBV5-1 and TRBJ2-7, with D possibly TRBD1 on 6 matching bases. The germline V gene has CDR1 SGHRS and CDR2 YFSETQ. Trimming shortened V by 4 bases and J by 0 bases, and 11 bases separated the two germline ends. The CDR3 totals 14 residues. The CDR3 sequence: CASSQRTDSYEQYF. CDR3 in DNA: TGCGCCAGCAGCCAACGGACAGACTCCTACGAGCAGTACTTC.

The V call is TRBV5-5, the J call TRBJ2-2, with 11 bases fitting TRBD2. CDR1 and CDR2 (germline): SGHKS, YYEKEE (reference sequence). The trim removed 4 bases at V and 4 bases at J, leaving 3 bases unmatched. The CDR3 is 15 residues long. In DNA, the CDR3 is TGTGCCAGCAGCCCGGGACTAGCGGTCACCGGGGAGCTGTTTTTT. It translates to CASSPGLAVTGELFF.

The chain combines TRBV5-4 with TRBJ1-1; D is perhaps TRBD1 (5 bases). The V gene lost 4 bases and the J gene lost 5 bases, with 9 bases spanning the gap. The CDR3 has 12 residues. Germline values: CDR1 SGHNT, CDR2 YYREEE (reference sequence). The CDR3 is CASSPGETEAFF. Here the CDR3 DNA reads TGTGCCAGCAGCCCGGGGGAAACTGAAGCTTTCTTT.

This chain joins TRBV3-1 (or the pseudogene TRBV3-2) and TRBJ1-2, with 10 bases fitting TRBD1. Germline-derived CDR1 and CDR2 are LGHDT and YNNKEL (reference sequence). With V trimmed by 3 bases and J by 10 bases, 14 bases remained unmatched. The CDR3 spans 16 residues. As DNA, the CDR3 is TGTGCCAGCAGCCATGGGGGAAACGGACAGGGGGATGACTACACCTTC. The encoded protein is CASSHGGNGQGDDYTF.

The chain has TRBV14 and TRBJ1-2; D is ambiguous. Germline lookup yields CDR1 SGHDN and CDR2 FVKESK. The CDR3 has 13 amino acids. V was shortened by 4 bases and J by 2 bases, with 8 bases between the two germline ends. CDR3 loop: CASSPTRNYGYTF. The CDR3 DNA reads as TGTGCCAGCAGCCCCACACGAAACTATGGCTACACCTTC.

Written as DNA, the CDR3 is TGTGCCACCAGTGATGGGGGGACCACTGAAGCTTTCTTT. It specifies CATSDGGTTEAFF. This chain joins TRBV24-1 and TRBJ1-1, with D tentatively TRBD1 (5 bases). V lost 3 bases to trimming and J lost 4 bases, with 8 bases between them. The CDR3 has 13 amino acids. Per the germline V gene, CDR1 is KGHDR and CDR2 is SFDVKD.

This chain uses TRBV18 with TRBJ2-1; 15 bases are shared with TRBD2. Germline trimming cut 3 bases from V and 3 bases from J; bases unmatched to any gene: 3. Germline assignment: CDR1 KGHSH and CDR2 LQKENI. This CDR3 has 17 residues. CDR3 region: CASSPQGLAGGYNEQFF. The CDR3 DNA is TGTGCCAGCTCACCCCAGGGACTAGCGGGAGGCTACAATGAGCAGTTCTTC.

The chain employs TRBV18 and TRBJ2-7, with 8 bases that match TRBD2. V was pared by 10 bases and J by 3 bases, with 8 bases of the junction left unmatched. CDR3 size: 13 residues. Germline V gives CDR1 KGHSH, CDR2 LQKENI. The CDR3, as DNA: TGTGCCACCGGGGCGGGAGGTGACTACGAGCAGTACTTC. This encodes CATGAGGDYEQYF.

The rearrangement joins TRBV5-1 to TRBJ2-5; 9 positions agree with TRBD2. Germline trimming cut 4 bases from V and 2 bases from J; bases unmatched to any gene: 6. CDR1 and CDR2 from the germline V gene are SGHRS and YFSETQ. The CDR3 runs 15 residues. Here the CDR3 DNA reads TGCGCCAGCAGCCGTACTAGCGGGTCTCAAGAGACCCAGTACTTC. Translation: CASSRTSGSQETQYF. Based on the CDR3 plus reference TRBV5-1 and TRBJ2-5, the full variable domain is KAGVTQTPRYLIKTRGQQVTLSCSPISGHRSVSWYQQTPGQGLQFLFEYFSETQRNKGNFPGRFSGRQFSNSRSEMNVSTLELGDSALYLCASSRTSGSQETQYFGPGTRLLVL.

This chain connects TRBV9 to TRBJ2-7, with TRBD1 matching over 7 bases. V was clipped by 1 base and J by 3 bases; unmatched bases: 10. The CDR3 is 16 amino acids. Germline V gives CDR1 SGDLS, CDR2 YYNGEE. As DNA, the CDR3 is TGTGCCAGCAGCGTAACCGGGACAGCGGAAATCTACGAGCAGTACTTC. Its translation: CASSVTGTAEIYEQYF.

The chain is built from TRBV24-1 and TRBJ2-3; TRBD1 matches 8 bases. Germline CDR1 reads KGHDR; CDR2 reads SFDVKD. CDR3 length: 14 amino acids. Losses at the gene ends were 4 bases for V and 6 bases for J; bases not matched to a gene: 5. The CDR3, as DNA: TGTGCCACCAGTGACCCGGACAGGGCGGATACGCAGTATTTT. This sequence encodes CATSDPDRADTQYF.

The chain employs TRBV18 and TRBJ1-6; 8 bases are shared with TRBD1. Germline V CDR1 and CDR2: KGHSH, LQKENI. V shed 3 bases and J 8 bases; nucleotides not matched to a gene: 6. CDR3 length: 15 residues. In nucleotides, the CDR3 is TGTGCCAGCTCACCCGTCTCAGGGGGCGATTCACCCCTCCACTTT. Translation: CASSPVSGGDSPLHF. Looking up the rest from reference TRBV18 and TRBJ1-6 gives the full variable domain: NAGVMQNPRHLVRRRGQEARLRCSPMKGHSHVYWYRQLPEEGLKFMVYLQKENIIDESGMPKERFSAEFPKEGPSILRIQQVVRGDSAAYFCASSPVSGGDSPLHFGNGTRLTVT.

J is TRBJ1-3 and V is TRBV18, with D uncertain. The V end was cut by 6 bases, the J end by 0 bases, with 15 bases between. CDR1 and CDR2 from the germline V gene are KGHSH and LQKENI. The length of the CDR3 is 16 residues. The CDR3 region has the DNA TGTGCCAGCTCCCCGGGAGGATATCGCTCTGGAAACACCATATATTTT. This codes for CASSPGGYRSGNTIYF.

The genes are TRBV7-9 and TRBJ2-3; D is possibly TRBD2 (5 bases). The CDR3 has 15 residues. CDR1 is SEHNR, CDR2 FQNEAQ, per germline (reference sequence). The germline V and J ends were trimmed by 1 base and 0 bases, with 8 bases remaining between them. This CDR3 is CASSLGGPSTDTQYF. The CDR3 coding sequence is TGTGCCAGCAGCTTAGGCGGGCCGAGCACAGATACGCAGTATTTT.

This clone appeared many times. The chain couples TRBV7-9 to TRBJ2-1; 8 nucleotides match TRBD2. The germline gives CDR1 SEHNR, CDR2 FQNEAQ (reference sequence). CDR3 length: 18 residues. The J segment lost 2 bases and the V segment lost 3 bases, leaving 12 bases of the junction unmatched. CDR3 in amino acids: CASSLGGRPSSPYNEQFF. The CDR3, as DNA: TGTGCCAGCAGCTTGGGCGGGAGGCCCTCGAGCCCCTACAATGAGCAGTTCTTC.

This clone was found a few times. The chain recombines TRBV5-8 with TRBJ1-5, with TRBD1 matching over 9 bases. V was pared by 5 bases and J by 6 bases, with 9 bases of the junction left unmatched. Germline V gene sequence: CDR1 SGHTS, CDR2 YDEGEE. CDR3 length: 15 residues. CDR3 nucleotide sequence: TGTGCCAGCAGTTGGGGGGACAGGGACGTTCAGCCCCAGCATTTT. Translating it yields CASSWGDRDVQPQHF.

V and J are TRBV7-8 and TRBJ1-5; weak D call: TRBD1 (5 bases). The CDR3 is 18 amino acids. Per the germline V gene, CDR1 is SGHVS and CDR2 is FQNEAQ. The germline V and J ends were trimmed by 1 base and 0 bases, with 16 bases remaining between them. CDR3 sequence reads: CASSLVSGSSYSNQPQHF. CDR3 coding DNA: TGTGCCAGCAGCTTAGTTTCAGGGTCCTCATATAGCAATCAGCCCCAGCATTTT.

V usage is TRBV18 and J usage is TRBJ1-5, with D perhaps matching TRBD1 (6 bases). The CDR3 is 14 residues long. Germline lookup yields CDR1 KGHSH and CDR2 LQKENI. Trimming cost V 3 bases and J 9 bases, with 15 bases left between them. CDR3 protein: CASSPKGGGTPQHF. The DNA for the CDR3 is TGTGCCAGCTCACCCAAGGGGGGAGGGACGCCCCAGCATTTT.

This sequence joins TRBV7-6 and TRBJ2-1; 9 nucleotides agree with TRBD2. Trimming at V came to 1 base and at J to 9 bases, leaving 7 bases not matched to a gene. The CDR3 contains 15 residues. Looked up from germline, CDR1 is SGHVS and CDR2 is FNYEAQ. The CDR3 region has the DNA TGTGCCAGCAGCTTAGAGGCTAGCGGGAACCGTGAGCAGTTCTTC. Translated: CASSLEASGNREQFF.

The chain employs TRBV7-3 and TRBJ2-3; D ambiguous. V lost 5 bases and J 4 bases, leaving 10 bases between the germline ends. The CDR3 runs 13 residues. The germline V gene has CDR1 SGHTA and CDR2 FQGTGA. The CDR3 DNA is TGTGCCAGCAGCCCCAATAGAGCAGATACGCAGTATTTT. Amino acids: CASSPNRADTQYF.

V is TRBV10-3 and J is TRBJ2-7; TRBD2 agrees at 11 bases. The junction had 8 bases not matched to a gene; V was cut back by 4 bases and J by 6 bases. The V gene's germline CDR1 is ENHRY and CDR2 SYGVKD. The CDR3 is made up of 15 amino acids. The CDR3 loop is CAISGPTSGKAEQYF. Here the CDR3 DNA reads TGTGCCATCAGTGGTCCGACTAGCGGGAAGGCCGAGCAGTACTTC.

The chain links TRBV9 to TRBJ2-2; weak D call: TRBD2 (7 bases). The V end was cut by 0 bases, the J end by 8 bases, with 11 bases between. Germline V gene data show CDR1 as SGDLS and CDR2 as YYNGEE. This CDR3 is 14 amino acids long. The CDR3 region is CASSVAGGAGELFF. In nucleotides, the CDR3 is TGTGCCAGCAGCGTAGCTGGGGGGGCGGGGGAGCTGTTTTTT.

This chain links TRBV3-1 (or the pseudogene TRBV3-2) with TRBJ1-2; D is possibly TRBD1 (6 bases). V was cut by 0 bases and J by 3 bases, with 11 bases left in between. Germline CDR1 reads LGHDT; CDR2 reads YNNKEL (reference sequence). The CDR3 has 15 residues. Written as DNA, the CDR3 is TGTGCCAGCAGCCAAGATACAGGGTCCGACTATGGCTACACCTTC. It specifies CASSQDTGSDYGYTF.

The V and J genes are TRBV19 and TRBJ2-3, with a weak D call TRBD2 (5 bases). V lost 4 bases and J lost 10, with 12 bases in between. The CDR3 consists of 12 residues. Germline CDR1 is LNHDA and CDR2 is SQIVND (reference sequence). The CDR3 protein is CASSTLDSAQYF. The CDR3, as DNA: TGTGCCAGTAGTACCCTGGACTCAGCGCAGTATTTT.

The genes are TRBV2 and TRBJ2-7, with 8 bases fitting TRBD1. The CDR3 spans 14 residues. Germline trimming cut 5 bases from V and 2 bases from J; bases unmatched to any gene: 5. The germline CDR1 and CDR2 sequences are SNHLY and FYNNEI. The chain's CDR3 is CASSPTGATYEQYF. The CDR3 DNA reads as TGTGCCAGCAGTCCGACAGGGGCGACCTACGAGCAGTACTTC. Combining the CDR3 with reference TRBV2 and TRBJ2-7 gives the whole variable domain EPEVTQTPSHQVTQMGQEVILRCVPISNHLYFYWYRQILGQKVEFLVSFYNNEISEKSEIFDDQFSVERPDGSNFTLKIRSTKLEDSAMYFCASSPTGATYEQYFGPGTRLTVT.